The rows below give T cell receptor beta chains drawn from one sample of a study of blood T cell repertoires in COVID-19. The assay was immunoSEQ multiplex PCR, and TCRdb's table has in-frame clones only and misses some. The sample has 380,000 or so clones; about 90% are singletons. What was sequenced was peripheral blood. Receptors originate from a man aged 40-50 years with acute or convalescent COVID-19. Each CDR3 is given with its conserved first and last residue. A D gene is named only where the DNA matches it firmly. Some rows have no size entry. The others give once, few or many, or a class for an expanded clone.

j_call v_call clone_size d_call cdr3_aa cdr3_nt
TRBJ1-1 TRBV6-5 - - CASSKTGGGDTEAFF TGTGCCAGCAGTAAGACAGGCGGGGGGGACACTGAAGCTTTCTTT
TRBJ2-3 TRBV10-3 - TRBD1 CAISDSYLTGGSYADTQYF TGTGCCATCAGTGATTCTTATCTGACAGGGGGCAGTTATGCAGATACGCAGTATTTT
TRBJ2-6 TRBV6-2/TRBV6-3 - TRBD1 CASSLRGGGGANVLTF TGTGCCAGCAGTTTAAGAGGGGGCGGTGGGGCCAACGTCCTGACTTTC
TRBJ2-7 TRBV9 - - CASSVDTGSNEQYF TGTGCCAGCAGCGTAGATACAGGGAGTAACGAGCAGTACTTC
TRBJ1-1 TRBV5-4 - - CASSLLGNQGTEAFF TGTGCCAGCAGCTTGCTCGGAAACCAGGGCACTGAAGCTTTCTTT
TRBJ1-1 TRBV7-2 - - CASSPRGTLNTEAFF TGTGCCAGCAGCCCTAGGGGTACTCTGAACACTGAAGCTTTCTTT
TRBJ2-7 TRBV24-1 - - CATSSAGGSYEQYF TGTGCCACCAGTTCCGCCGGGGGCTCCTACGAGCAGTACTTC
TRBJ2-2 TRBV28 - - CASSSATRSTGELFF TGTGCCAGCAGTTCTGCGACTAGAAGCACCGGGGAGCTGTTTTTT
TRBJ2-7 TRBV10-3 - TRBD2 CAISDFHPAAGGAYEQYF TGTGCCATCAGTGATTTTCACCCAGCGGCGGGAGGAGCCTACGAGCAGTACTTC
TRBJ1-5 TRBV10-3 - - CAISESGGSNQPQHF TGTGCCATCAGTGAGTCAGGGGGTAGCAATCAGCCCCAGCATTTT
TRBJ1-5 TRBV7-9 - TRBD1 CASSFSGTGGFGNQPQHF TGTGCCAGCAGCTTCTCCGGGACAGGGGGATTCGGCAATCAGCCCCAGCATTTT
TRBJ1-2 TRBV6-5 once - CASSYPTDGTTYGYTF TGTGCCAGCAGTTACCCAACCGACGGGACAACCTATGGCTACACCTTC
TRBJ1-5 TRBV4-2 - TRBD1 CASSQPGTDNQPQHF TGTGCCAGCAGCCAACCCGGGACAGACAATCAGCCCCAGCATTTT
TRBJ1-1 TRBV4-1 - TRBD1 CASSQDGGGGGAFF TGCGCCAGCAGCCAAGATGGCGGAGGGGGCGGAGCTTTCTTT
TRBJ1-4 TRBV7-2 - TRBD1 CASSSQTGENEKLFF TGTGCCAGCAGCTCACAGACAGGGGAGAATGAAAAACTGTTTTTT
TRBJ2-2 TRBV15 - - CATSSVSGELFF TGTGCCACCAGCTCCGTCTCCGGGGAGCTGTTTTTT
TRBJ2-3 TRBV27 once TRBD1 CASSRTGAMGDTQYF TGTGCCAGCAGTCGGACAGGGGCAATGGGAGATACGCAGTATTTT
TRBJ2-1 TRBV3-1/TRBV3-2 - TRBD2 CASSQVNGGANEQFF TGTGCCAGCAGCCAAGTTAACGGGGGGGCGAATGAGCAGTTCTTC
TRBJ2-1 TRBV9 - TRBD2 CASSTSSGGYNEQFF TGTGCCAGCAGCACGAGCAGCGGGGGGTACAATGAGCAGTTCTTC
TRBJ2-7 TRBV28 - - CASYEAENDYEQYF TGTGCCAGCTACGAGGCAGAGAATGACTACGAGCAGTACTTC
TRBJ1-5 TRBV6-4 - - CASSLDTQQPQHF TGTGCCAGCAGTTTAGACACTCAACAGCCCCAGCATTTT
TRBJ1-3 TRBV5-8 - - CASSFSGALLSGNTIYF TGTGCCAGCAGCTTCTCAGGGGCCCTCCTCTCTGGAAACACCATATATTTT
TRBJ1-3 TRBV9 - - CASSVEGAGNTIYF TGTGCCAGCAGCGTAGAGGGAGCCGGAAACACCATATATTTT
TRBJ2-7 TRBV2 - - CASSLERDSYEQYF TGTGCCAGCAGTTTAGAGAGGGACTCCTACGAGCAGTACTTC
TRBJ1-5 TRBV19 - - CASTQGAGGNQPQHF TGTGCCAGTACTCAGGGTGCGGGAGGAAATCAGCCCCAGCATTTT
TRBJ1-1 TRBV6-5 - TRBD1 CASSYGTGDTEAFF TGTGCCAGCAGTTACGGGACAGGGGACACTGAAGCTTTCTTT
TRBJ2-5 TRBV11-2 - - CASSLQETQYF TGTGCCAGCAGCCTTCAAGAGACCCAGTACTTC
TRBJ1-5 TRBV7-2 - - CASSLVSGQPQHF TGTGCCAGCAGCTTAGTTTCGGGGCAGCCCCAGCATTTT
TRBJ1-3 TRBV4-2 once - CASSQDPPAGVGNTIYF TGTGCCAGCAGCCAAGATCCCCCCGCGGGGGTTGGAAACACCATATATTTT
TRBJ1-2 TRBV10-3 - - CAIGTGFHYGYTF TGTGCCATCGGGACTGGGTTCCACTATGGCTACACCTTC
TRBJ1-2 TRBV5-4 - TRBD1 CASSRQGAWGGYTF TGTGCCAGCAGCAGACAGGGTGCTTGGGGGGGCTACACCTTC
TRBJ2-7 TRBV5-1 - TRBD1 CASSLNRGNYEQYF TGCGCCAGCAGCTTGAACAGGGGGAACTACGAGCAGTACTTC
TRBJ1-2 TRBV2 - - CASNWEKGYGYTF TGTGCCAGCAATTGGGAGAAGGGCTATGGCTACACCTTC
TRBJ1-6 TRBV5-1 - - CASSQQGGWNSPLHF TGCGCCAGCAGCCAGCAAGGGGGTTGGAATTCACCCCTCCACTTT
TRBJ1-1 TRBV28 - TRBD1 CASTTARGRPLGGTEAFF TGTGCCAGCACCACCGCCAGGGGGCGCCCATTGGGGGGGACTGAAGCTTTCTTT
TRBJ1-1 TRBV5-1 - TRBD1 CASSLRQGDNTEAFF TGCGCCAGCAGCTTACGACAGGGAGATAACACTGAAGCTTTCTTT
TRBJ1-1 TRBV27 - TRBD1 CASSYRGYSNTEAFF TGTGCCAGCAGTTACAGGGGTTACTCCAACACTGAAGCTTTCTTT
TRBJ1-4 TRBV11-2 - - CASSPGGLNEKLFF TGTGCCAGCAGCCCGGGGGGACTTAATGAAAAACTGTTTTTT
TRBJ1-1 TRBV9 - - CASSTLAENTEAFF TGTGCCAGCAGCACGTTGGCCGAGAACACTGAAGCTTTCTTT
TRBJ1-2 TRBV27 - TRBD1 CASSGGTGRGYTF TGTGCCAGCAGTGGGGGGACAGGGCGAGGCTACACCTTC
TRBJ2-7 TRBV11-2 - TRBD2 CASSYRTSGRAVSYEQYF TGTGCCAGCAGCTATCGGACTAGCGGGAGGGCAGTCTCCTACGAGCAGTACTTC
TRBJ1-4 TRBV29-1 - TRBD1 CSVGDSNEKLFF TGCAGCGTTGGGGACAGTAATGAAAAACTGTTTTTT
TRBJ1-4 TRBV4-2 - - CASSLNTGSEKLFF TGTGCCAGCAGCCTTAATACAGGGTCTGAAAAACTGTTTTTT
TRBJ1-4 TRBV7-8 - - CASSLERTIKAEKLFF TGTGCCAGCAGCTTAGAGCGAACAATCAAGGCTGAAAAACTGTTTTTT
TRBJ2-7 TRBV14 - - CASSQGSGDEQYF TGTGCCAGCAGCCAAGGGTCCGGGGACGAGCAGTACTTC
TRBJ1-2 TRBV27 - TRBD1 CASSLQGEEGYTF TGTGCCAGCAGTCTACAGGGGGAGGAAGGCTACACCTTC
TRBJ1-2 TRBV7-2 - TRBD1 CASSFDRGEYGYTF TGTGCCAGCAGCTTTGACAGGGGGGAATATGGCTACACCTTC
TRBJ2-2 TRBV6-6 - TRBD1 CASRSGTGYTGELFF TGTGCCAGCAGGTCCGGGACAGGGTACACCGGGGAGCTGTTTTTT